The 20 T cell receptor beta chains given below trace back to one sample, sequenced in a study of control samples from healthy donors and cancer patients. Clones were read by immunoSEQ multiplex PCR, and TCRdb kept only the in-frame ones, dropping some. The sample contains 95,000 to 150,000 clones, roughly 84% of which appear only once. The sequencing input was blood. The receptors were gathered from a man in his forties or fifties in good health.

The rearrangement uses TRBV7-8 and TRBJ1-4; 8 nucleotides line up with TRBD1. This CDR3 spans 17 amino acids. The V segment lost 1 base and the J segment 2 bases; nucleotides outside the gene matches: 6. The germline V gene encodes CDR1 SGHVS and CDR2 FQNEAQ. CDR3 residues: CASSLGAGGRTNEKLFF. As DNA, the CDR3 is TGTGCCAGCAGCTTAGGGGCAGGGGGCCGTACTAATGAAAAACTGTTTTTT.

The sample holds one count of this clone. The V and J genes are TRBV12-3 or TRBV12-4 and TRBJ2-3; D is possibly TRBD2 (5 bases). Trimming stripped 6 bases from V and 8 bases from J, with 12 bases between. This CDR3 contains 12 residues. CDR3 sequence (DNA): TGTGCCAGCAGAGGTAGCGCTGGTACGCAGTATTTT. Amino acids: CASRGSAGTQYF.

V and J are TRBV30 and TRBJ1-5, with D unresolved. V was cut by 5 bases and J by 7 bases, with 9 bases left in between. The germline gives CDR1 GTSNPN, CDR2 SVGIG (reference sequence). The CDR3 contains 11 residues. The CDR3 sequence: CAWGVRQPQHF. In DNA, the CDR3 is TGTGCCTGGGGGGTCCGGCAGCCCCAGCATTTT.

V usage is TRBV6-2 or TRBV6-3 and J usage is TRBJ2-2; 7 bases fit TRBD1. CDR1 MNHEY and CDR2 SVGEGT come from the germline V gene. J was trimmed by 1 base and V by 4 bases; bases with no gene match: 3. The CDR3 is 15 amino acids. This CDR3 reads CASSWTGVNTGELFF. In DNA form, the CDR3 reads TGTGCCAGCAGTTGGACAGGAGTGAACACCGGGGAGCTGTTTTTT.

The CDR3 reads CASSPWTGPTAEAFF. The DNA for the CDR3 is TGCGCCAGCAGCCCATGGACCGGTCCTACCGCTGAAGCTTTCTTT. The chain couples TRBV5-1 to TRBJ1-1, with D uncertain. CDR3 length: 15 amino acids. Germline CDR1 and CDR2: SGHRS and YFSETQ. The V and J ends lost 4 bases and 6 bases respectively, with 19 bases between them.

V and J are TRBV6-5 and TRBJ2-3, with D possibly matching TRBD1 (6 bases). Trimming took off 8 bases at V and 1 base at J, with 13 bases between the two ends. Germline CDR1 is MNHEY and CDR2 is SVGAGI. The CDR3 is 14 residues long. In nucleotides, the CDR3 is TGTGCCAGCGGATACAGACAGGGCACAGATACGCAGTATTTT. Translating it yields CASGYRQGTDTQYF.

The chain is built from TRBV6-6 and TRBJ2-3; either TRBD1 or TRBD2 may fit D (5 bases each). CDR1 is MNHNY and CDR2 is SVGAGI in the germline V gene (reference sequence). This CDR3 spans 16 amino acids. V lost 0 bases, J lost 2 bases, and 12 bases lay in between. The CDR3 reads CASSYSRIGTTDTQYF. The CDR3 nucleotides are TGTGCCAGCAGTTACTCGAGGATTGGGACCACAGATACGCAGTATTTT.

CDR3 residues: CASRYQETQYF. CDR3 bases: TGTGCCAGCAGATACCAAGAGACCCAGTACTTC. The V gene is TRBV12-3 or TRBV12-4, the J gene TRBJ2-5; no definite D call. The CDR3 runs 11 residues. V dropped 6 bases and J dropped 0 bases, with 2 bases sitting between them.

This clone was counted a few times. The rearrangement links TRBV5-1 to TRBJ1-4, with 9 bases lining up with TRBD1. The CDR3 extends over 14 amino acids. Trimming removed 2 bases from V and 5 bases from J; junction bases left unmatched: 1. Germline V gene lookup returns CDR1 SGHRS and CDR2 YFSETQ. The CDR3 spells CASSFGQGNEKLFF. The CDR3 coding sequence is TGCGCCAGCAGCTTTGGACAGGGGAATGAAAAACTGTTTTTT. The full variable domain, in which reference TRBV5-1 and TRBJ1-4 provide the parts outside the CDR3, is KAGVTQTPRYLIKTRGQQVTLSCSPISGHRSVSWYQQTPGQGLQFLFEYFSETQRNKGNFPGRFSGRQFSNSRSEMNVSTLELGDSALYLCASSFGQGNEKLFFGSGTQLSVL.

The chain is built from TRBV11-3 and TRBJ2-5; 8 positions match TRBD2. Per the germline V gene, CDR1 is SGHNT and CDR2 is YENEEA. CDR3 size: 18 residues. With V trimmed by 5 bases and J by 5 bases, 19 bases remained unmatched. In DNA form, the CDR3 reads TGTGCCAGCAGCCGTTACCTAGGAGGCGGGGGGCTTGAGGAGACCCAGTACTTC. It is translated as CASSRYLGGGGLEETQYF.

The chain couples TRBV5-1 to TRBJ2-4, with 10 positions matching TRBD1. The germline V gene encodes CDR1 SGHRS and CDR2 YFSETQ. V dropped 4 bases and J dropped 5; count of bases not matched to a gene: 6. The CDR3 spans 15 residues. DNA for the CDR3: TGCGCCAGCAGCCGAACCGGGACAGGGGAAAACATTCAGTACTTC. This encodes CASSRTGTGENIQYF.

The chain employs TRBV5-1 and TRBJ2-3; D remains ambiguous. Germline V gives CDR1 SGHRS, CDR2 YFSETQ. Deletions cut 4 bases from V and 5 bases from J, with 8 bases between. CDR3 size: 12 residues. CDR3 nucleotides: TGCGCCAGCAGCCCGGACGGAGATACGCAGTATTTT. This sequence encodes CASSPDGDTQYF.

The V gene is TRBV7-2, the J gene TRBJ1-3, with TRBD1 as a possible D gene (5 bases). Germline lookup yields CDR1 SGHTA and CDR2 FQGNSA. The CDR3 has 18 residues. V shed 5 bases and J shed 0 bases, with 20 bases lying between them. The CDR3 reads CASSPLGLGWSSGNTIYF. The CDR3 nucleotides read TGTGCCAGCAGCCCCCTGGGGCTCGGCTGGAGCTCTGGAAACACCATATATTTT.

This rearrangement joins TRBV11-3 to TRBJ1-5; TRBD1 matches 7 bases. Germline CDR1 and CDR2: SGHNT and YENEEA. The CDR3 runs to 14 residues. V lost 5 bases to trimming and J lost 7 bases; unmatched junction nucleotides: 8. CDR3 in DNA: TGTGCCAGCAGCCCACAGGGGTTAGGGCAGCCCCAGCATTTT. It codes for CASSPQGLGQPQHF. The full variable domain, completed using reference TRBV11-3 and TRBJ1-5, is EAGVVQSPRYKIIEKKQPVAFWCNPISGHNTLYWYLQNLGQGPELLIRYENEEAVDDSQLPKDRFSAERLKGVDSTLKIQPAELGDSAVYLCASSPQGLGQPQHFGDGTRLSIL.

The chain joins TRBV24-1 to TRBJ1-1; a possible D gene is TRBD1 (5 bases). Germline V gene lookup returns CDR1 KGHDR and CDR2 SFDVKD. Trimming cost V 7 bases and J 1 base, with 9 bases left between them. The CDR3 length is 13 residues. In nucleotides, the CDR3 is TGTGCCACCAGCGACACAGGGAACACTGAAGCTTTCTTT. This sequence encodes CATSDTGNTEAFF.

The chain couples TRBV23-1 to TRBJ1-6, with a possible D match to TRBD1 (5 bases). TRBV23-1 carries the ORF label, with uncertain function. The CDR3 has 17 residues. The V end was cut by 0 bases, the J end by 6 bases, with 15 bases between. In DNA, the CDR3 is TGCGCCAGCAGTCAATCGATAGGGGTATTAGGTAATTCACCCCTCCACTTT. Its protein is CASSQSIGVLGNSPLHF.

This clone was counted once. V is TRBV3-1 (or the pseudogene TRBV3-2) and J is TRBJ2-7, with D hard to call. Deletions cut 11 bases from V and 1 base from J, with 6 bases between. Germline-derived CDR1 and CDR2 are LGHDT and YNNKEL (reference sequence). This CDR3 has 10 amino acids. Here the CDR3 reads CAWGSYEQYF. The DNA for the CDR3 is TGTGCCTGGGGTTCCTACGAGCAGTACTTC.

The V gene is TRBV4-3, the J gene TRBJ2-2, with 8 bases fitting TRBD2. Germline V gives CDR1 LGHNA, CDR2 YSLEER. J gave up 4 bases and V 5 bases, and 12 bases lay outside the gene matches. This CDR3 contains 17 residues. The DNA for the CDR3 is TGCGCCAGCAGCTACCCCCAGGGTCTAGCGGGCACCGGGGAGCTGTTTTTT. It is translated as CASSYPQGLAGTGELFF.

The chain employs TRBV2 and TRBJ2-3; weak D call: TRBD1 (5 bases). Germline V CDR1 and CDR2: SNHLY, FYNNEI. The CDR3 has 12 amino acids. Trimming removed 5 bases from V and 3 bases from J, with 6 bases in between. CDR3 nucleotide sequence: TGTGCCAGCAGTCAGGGTACAGATACGCAGTATTTT. Amino acid sequence: CASSQGTDTQYF. Full variable domain (rest looked up from reference TRBV2 and TRBJ2-3): EPEVTQTPSHQVTQMGQEVILRCVPISNHLYFYWYRQILGQKVEFLVSFYNNEISEKSEIFDDQFSVERPDGSNFTLKIRSTKLEDSAMYFCASSQGTDTQYFGPGTRLTVL.

The V call is TRBV5-1, the J call TRBJ2-5; TRBD1 matches 7 bases. The trim removed 0 bases at V and 4 bases at J, leaving 6 bases unmatched. Germline CDR1 reads SGHRS; CDR2 reads YFSETQ. The CDR3 loop spans 15 amino acids. CDR3 sequence: CASSLGQGDRETQYF. CDR3 in DNA: TGCGCCAGCAGCTTGGGGCAGGGGGATCGAGAGACCCAGTACTTC.